This T cell receptor (beta chain) was found in a study of beta chain bispecific antibodies for T cell cancers (dated by TCRdb to 2020 to 2022). For context, the study as a whole: Healthy donor T cells were cocultured with T cell leukemia lines and bispecific antibodies, then TRBV sequencing of surviving cells measured the depletion of each TRBV family. Jurkat cells expressed surface TRBV12 (TRBV12-3), and HPB-ALL cells expressed surface TRBV5-5.

Unique molecular identifier barcodes were incorporated into the libraries and were used for clonotype quantification. Qiagen AllPrep DNA/RNA Micro kits were used to isolate total RNA, and an Agilent TapeStation was used to check RNA quality. TCR beta libraries were built by 5' RACE: cDNA synthesis followed by two PCR steps using TCR beta constant-region gene-specific primers. Sequencing of the TCR beta libraries was performed on an Illumina MiSeq platform. The study's processing was this. MIGEC, MiXCR and VDJtools were used to process the reads. Clonotype frequency was computed as the clonotype's share of unique molecular identifiers among all unique molecular identifiers in the sample. Nonfunctional TRBV genes listed as pseudogenes or open reading frames in IMGT, such as TRBV1, TRBV12-1 and TRBV21, were excluded. TCRdb applied fastp at Q25 and MiXCR to the public reads, then kept only in-frame beta chains. Rows with one shared CDR3 protein collapse into an entry with the most common genes and DNA. TCRdb's processing, not the authors' own work, is the source of the V and J calls. This sample holds around 15,000 distinct CDR3 sequences; less than 2.5% were observed only once. Jointly, the top ten make up 6.9% of the sample.

The research as a whole found: Every sequenced sample contained a mix of leukemia cell line cells and normal T cells, and most targeted TRBV signal came from the leukemia cells rather than from the normal T cells. Cross-reactivity of the anti-TRBV5-5 antibody with TRBV5-6 was attributed to high sequence similarity between the two genes.

For three to four days, T cells were expanded from blood mononuclear cells using either the anti-CD3 antibody OKT3 or CD3/CD28 Dynabeads. The culture conditions for expanded T cells were RPMI 1640 plus 10% fetal bovine serum, recombinant human IL-2 (approximately 100 IU/ml) and IL-7 (roughly 4.5 ng/ml). For cocultures, about 50,000 normal T cells were combined with about 50,000 target cells and bispecific antibody in about 92 ul and incubated for about 16 hours at 37 degrees C. Every bispecific antibody was made of two single-chain variable fragments expressed in a single-chain diabody format with a His tag. Healthy human donors supplied the effector T cells, with peripheral blood mononuclear cells isolated from leukapheresis samples using Ficoll density gradient centrifugation. Sequences SGHNT (CDR1) and YYREEE (CDR2) are obtained from the germline V gene (reference sequence). From cysteine to phenylalanine, the CDR3 is 15 amino acids long. Solely the CDR3 DNA is kept, with 45 bases framed from the first base. The V end gives up 2 bases and the J end 6 bases, leaving 6 bases in the junction not matched to a gene.

This clonotype was counted ten times or more. Which antigen it targets is not known. One base away there is no much larger clone; base qualities are not given. The chain employs TRBV5-4 and TRBJ2-2, with 8 bases in between that match TRBD2. Sequenced sample: healthy donor T cells cultured with leukemia cells. This receptor was taken from a human donor in good health. Some clones in this sample may be carry-over from other donors' samples. In nucleotide form, the sequence is TGTGCCAGCAGCTTAGGGACTAGTTTTTCCGGGGAGCTGTTTTTT. The resulting protein is CASSLGTSFSGELFF.